The rows below give T cell receptor beta chains drawn from one sample of a study of blood T cell repertoires in COVID-19. The protocol was immunoSEQ multiplex PCR, while the TCRdb copy is restricted to in-frame clones and leaves out a portion. The table lists 140,000 or so clones, 84% of them singletons. Material for sequencing was peripheral blood. The receptors were gathered from a human donor in a cohort sampled during active COVID-19. Each CDR3 is given with its conserved first and last residue. D genes are given only for firm matches. The listing skips clone size in some rows; elsewhere it reads once, few, many or a size class.

j_call d_call clone_size v_call cdr3_nt cdr3_aa
TRBJ2-3 NA NA TRBV18 TGTGCCAGCTCAGCGGACACAGATACGCAGTATTTT CASSADTDTQYF
TRBJ1-1 NA NA TRBV28 TGTGCCAGCAGTTTCTCTTTCTCAGGGGCTAACACTGAAGCTTTCTTT CASSFSFSGANTEAFF
TRBJ2-5 NA NA TRBV5-1 TGCGCCAGCAGGCCCTCGCGGGTTCCCCAAGAGACCCAGTACTTC CASRPSRVPQETQYF
TRBJ2-5 NA NA TRBV11-2 TGTGCCAGCAGCTTTGTGGGGGGTCAAGAGACCCAGTACTTC CASSFVGGQETQYF
TRBJ1-6 NA NA TRBV5-5 TGTGCCAGCAGCTTGGATACCGGGGGGGCACAAAATTCACCCCTCCACTTT CASSLDTGGAQNSPLHF
TRBJ2-3 TRBD2 NA TRBV9 TGTGCCAGCAGCGGGCTAGCGGGGGCCGCAAACACAGATACGCAGTATTTT CASSGLAGAANTDTQYF
TRBJ1-2 NA NA TRBV19 TGTGCCAGTAGAGGGCAGGGGATGGGCTACACCTTC CASRGQGMGYTF
TRBJ1-4 NA NA TRBV29-1 TGCAGCGTTGCAGGGGCAAGGGAAAAACTGTTTTTT CSVAGAREKLFF
TRBJ1-6 NA NA TRBV6-5 TGTGCCAGCAGTTACCTGACTGGAGATTCACCCCTCCACTTT CASSYLTGDSPLHF
TRBJ2-7 NA few TRBV18 TGTGCCAGCTCACCAGTGGGGGACTTCACCTACGAGCAGTACTTC CASSPVGDFTYEQYF
TRBJ2-3 TRBD1 NA TRBV5-1 TGCGCCAGCAGCGACGGGACAGGGCTTATCCCTTCTAGCACAGATACGCAGTATTTT CASSDGTGLIPSSTDTQYF
TRBJ2-7 NA NA TRBV2 TGTGCCAGCAAGGAGGTAGTCTACTACGAGCAGTACTTC CASKEVVYYEQYF
TRBJ2-7 TRBD1 NA TRBV19 TGTGCCAGTAGCGACGGGACAGCCTGGGGTGAGCAGTACTTC CASSDGTAWGEQYF
TRBJ1-2 NA NA TRBV19 TGTGCCAGTAGTACCGGACAGAGAGCCTATGGCTACACCTTC CASSTGQRAYGYTF
TRBJ1-2 NA NA TRBV20-1 TGCAGTGCTAGTCAGGGGCGCTACTATGGCTACACCTTC CSASQGRYYGYTF
TRBJ2-3 TRBD2 NA TRBV7-2 TGTGCCAGCAGCTTGGCTAGCGGGGGGGCCTTAGATACGCAGTATTTT CASSLASGGALDTQYF
TRBJ1-6 NA NA TRBV4-1 TGCGCCAGCAGCCGGTCCACCGGGACTCACCCCGTCCCCCTCCACTTT CASSRSTGTHPVPLHF
TRBJ2-5 NA NA TRBV27 TGTGCCAGCAGTTTATGGAACAGCTACCAAGAGACCCAGTACTTC CASSLWNSYQETQYF
TRBJ1-6 NA NA TRBV3-1/TRBV3-2 TGTGCCAGCAGCTCGTACGACAGCTGGAATTCACCCCTCCACTTT CASSSYDSWNSPLHF
TRBJ1-3 NA NA TRBV14 TGTGCCAGCAGCTTCACCGCGGGTCTTGGAAACACCATATATTTT CASSFTAGLGNTIYF
TRBJ2-2 TRBD1 once TRBV19 TGTGCCAGTAGTATAAACAGGGGGTTCCTCGGAGGGGAGCTGTTTTTT CASSINRGFLGGELFF
TRBJ1-2 NA NA TRBV3-1/TRBV3-2 TGTGCCAGCAGCCCGTACGGACAATTTAACTATGGCTACACCTTC CASSPYGQFNYGYTF
TRBJ1-5 NA once TRBV19 TGTGCCAGTACCCTCCGGGGTACAAAGGGCAATCAGCCCCAGCATTTT CASTLRGTKGNQPQHF
TRBJ2-6 TRBD1 NA TRBV5-4 TGTGCCAGCAGCTTGGGACAGGGATACTCTGGGGCCAACGTCCTGACTTTC CASSLGQGYSGANVLTF
TRBJ2-4 NA NA TRBV21-1 TGTGCCAGCAGCAAAGGGCAGGGGGATGGAAACATTCAGTACTTC CASSKGQGDGNIQYF
TRBJ2-1 NA NA TRBV18 TGTGCCAGCTCACCACCAAACCCAGTGGAGCAGTTCTTC CASSPPNPVEQFF
TRBJ2-2 TRBD2 once TRBV7-2 TGTGCCAGCAGCTTCCGGACTAGCGGCAAGACCGGGGAGCTGTTTTTT CASSFRTSGKTGELFF
TRBJ1-2 NA NA TRBV5-4 TGTGCCAGCAGCTCACCGGGGACAATTAACTATGGCTACACCTTC CASSSPGTINYGYTF
TRBJ1-5 NA NA TRBV21-1 TGTGCCAGCGAACAGGGGGCGGGGATCCAGCCCCAGCATTTT CASEQGAGIQPQHF
TRBJ2-7 NA NA TRBV18 TGTGCCAGCTCACACGGGACTCCAATCTCCTACGAGCAGTACTTC CASSHGTPISYEQYF
TRBJ1-1 NA NA TRBV10-3 TGTGCCATCAGTTCGGAGAAGTGGAACACTGAAGCTTTCTTT CAISSEKWNTEAFF
TRBJ2-7 NA NA TRBV19 TGTGCCAGTAGTCCAGGACAGCTTAGATCCTACGAGCAGTACTTC CASSPGQLRSYEQYF
TRBJ1-4 TRBD1 NA TRBV19 TGTGCCAGTACCCGGGCGACAGGGCTCGGAACTAATGAAAAACTGTTTTTT CASTRATGLGTNEKLFF
TRBJ2-5 NA NA TRBV3-1/TRBV3-2 TGTGCCAGCAACCAGGGGGGGAGCAGGCATCAGTACTTC CASNQGGSRHQYF
TRBJ1-5 NA NA TRBV18 TGTGCCAGCTCACCACCGGGCACTCAGCCCCAGCATTTT CASSPPGTQPQHF
TRBJ1-1 NA once TRBV2 TGTGCCAGCAGTGGCAACAGGATTAACACTGAAGCTTTCTTT CASSGNRINTEAFF